A selection of T cell receptor beta chains follows, all from one sample in a study of read filtering for tumor transcriptome and immune sequencing. Each CDR3 protein is one row after TCRdb ran MiXCR on the reads. The repertoire holds fewer than 50,000 distinct CDR3 sequences, with 12% to 15% as singletons. Sequencing was done on a sample of a population of CD138-negative cells sorted from bone marrow. The receptors were gathered from a donor aged 40 or older with multiple myeloma. Each CDR3 is given with its conserved first and last residue. Size is omitted from some rows. Given values are once, few, many or a class for expanded clones.

many,TRBJ2-7,TRBV10-3,CAISESLAAREQYF
many,TRBJ2-1,TRBV12-3/TRBV12-4,CASRPSGTFSYNEQFF
many,TRBJ2-7,TRBV20-1,CSASHPRTGSYEQYF
many,TRBJ2-2,TRBV6-6,CASIDRATNTGELFF
few,TRBJ1-5,TRBV4-3,CASSPTLGESQHF
few,TRBJ2-5,TRBV19,CASSMLDGRKTQYF
hyperexpanded,TRBJ2-5,TRBV2,CASSVSYQETQYF
many,TRBJ2-7,TRBV12-3/TRBV12-4,CASTSPFLRYEQYF
many,TRBJ2-7,TRBV7-9,CASSRLSDEQYF
many,TRBJ2-1,TRBV5-4,CASSGGTVEQFF
many,TRBJ2-2,TRBV12-3/TRBV12-4,CASSGTGSAGELFF
many,TRBJ1-4,TRBV12-3/TRBV12-4,CASSSPDRVLFF
once,TRBJ2-5,TRBV4-1,CASIQAGTGGLQGTQYF
many,TRBJ2-7,TRBV2,CASGSFRTETSYEQYF
many,TRBJ2-2,TRBV7-9,CASSPLGSGMNTGELFF
many,TRBJ2-7,TRBV29-1,CSVLSGTRNEQYF
medium-sized,TRBJ2-1,TRBV29-1,CSAPGGNEQFF
.,TRBJ2-1,TRBV2,CASTLRTGYNEQFF
many,TRBJ1-2,TRBV14,CASSPDRAYGYTF
.,TRBJ2-3,TRBV6-2/TRBV6-3,CASSRPGRTDTQYF
many,TRBJ2-1,TRBV5-1,CASSRDYPNNEQFF
many,TRBJ1-1,TRBV7-2,CASSLWTGEMNTEAFF
.,TRBJ2-2,TRBV10-3,CAISLRPLRELFF
.,TRBJ1-1,TRBV29-1,CSVAGGNTEAFF
many,TRBJ2-1,TRBV5-4,CASSLAMGGAAYNEQFF
many,TRBJ2-6,TRBV5-1,CASSSDRAGANVLTF
many,TRBJ2-1,TRBV14,CASSPDRITEQFF
many,TRBJ2-7,TRBV28,CASSPETGGSSYEQYF
many,TRBJ1-1,TRBV28,CASSFSGGNTEAFF
many,TRBJ1-1,TRBV12-3/TRBV12-4,CASSLVSGFEAFF
.,TRBJ1-5,TRBV6-1,CASSLRPALGSNQPQHF
many,TRBJ2-1,TRBV12-3/TRBV12-4,CASSLGWTSGNNEQFF
.,TRBJ2-1,TRBV21-1,CASGKGGDRDYDEQFF
many,TRBJ2-1,TRBV7-2,CASSGGGLGNNEQFF
many,TRBJ2-7,TRBV4-1,CASSQPLAAEQYF
many,TRBJ2-1,TRBV12-3/TRBV12-4,CASSPTGQEQFF
.,TRBJ2-7,TRBV28,CASKGASATYEQYF
many,TRBJ2-1,TRBV7-2,CASSLGGGWYNEQFF
many,TRBJ2-3,TRBV7-2,CASSSQVSVTDTQYF
many,TRBJ2-5,TRBV10-3,CATKSGTSGWEETQYF
many,TRBJ2-1,TRBV2,CASRWSYDNEQFF
few,TRBJ2-3,TRBV20-1,CSARDRRRRNTQYF
many,TRBJ2-7,TRBV2,CASSGAAGDPRGEQYF
many,TRBJ2-7,TRBV6-5,CASSYSSGPSSYEQYF
.,TRBJ2-4,TRBV7-9,CASSPTSGRAVNIQCF
many,TRBJ2-7,TRBV5-4,CASSTGTSGYYEQYF
many,TRBJ2-1,TRBV15,CATSRDLNSNEQFF
.,TRBJ2-3,TRBV28,CASNRPPGDTQYF
many,TRBJ1-1,TRBV20-1,CSATSDSREAFF
many,TRBJ1-1,TRBV20-1,CSARDGRLPNTEAFF
many,TRBJ1-2,TRBV12-3/TRBV12-4,CASSPGGNYGYTF
.,TRBJ2-2,TRBV4-2,CASSQDEGHTGELFF
many,TRBJ2-7,TRBV7-8,CASSLAHEGTYEQYF
.,TRBJ2-7,TRBV10-2,CASSETSRGTEQYF